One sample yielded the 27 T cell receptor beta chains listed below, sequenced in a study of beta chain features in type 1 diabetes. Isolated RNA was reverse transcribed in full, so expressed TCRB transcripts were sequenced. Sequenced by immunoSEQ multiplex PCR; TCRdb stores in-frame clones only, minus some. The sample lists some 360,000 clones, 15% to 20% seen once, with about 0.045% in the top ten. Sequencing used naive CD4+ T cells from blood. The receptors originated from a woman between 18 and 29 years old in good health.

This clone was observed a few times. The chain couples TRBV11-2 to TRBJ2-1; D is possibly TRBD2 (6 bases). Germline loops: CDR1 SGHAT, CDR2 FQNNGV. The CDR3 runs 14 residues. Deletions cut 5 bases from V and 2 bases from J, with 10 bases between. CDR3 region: CASSPGLTYNEQFF. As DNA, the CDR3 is TGTGCCAGCAGCCCCGGACTAACCTACAATGAGCAGTTCTTC.

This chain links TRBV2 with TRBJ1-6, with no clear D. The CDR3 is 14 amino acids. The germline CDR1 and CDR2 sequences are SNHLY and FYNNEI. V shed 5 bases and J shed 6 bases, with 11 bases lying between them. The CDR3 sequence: CASSPGWLNSPLHF. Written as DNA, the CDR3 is TGTGCCAGCAGTCCCGGGTGGCTTAATTCACCCCTCCACTTT.

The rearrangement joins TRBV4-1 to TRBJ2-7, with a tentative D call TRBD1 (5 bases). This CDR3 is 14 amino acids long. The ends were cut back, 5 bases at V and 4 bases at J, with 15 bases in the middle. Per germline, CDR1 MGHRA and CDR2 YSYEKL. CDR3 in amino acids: CASSTGAPGYEQYF. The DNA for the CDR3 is TGCGCCAGCAGCACCGGCGCCCCAGGGTACGAGCAGTACTTC.

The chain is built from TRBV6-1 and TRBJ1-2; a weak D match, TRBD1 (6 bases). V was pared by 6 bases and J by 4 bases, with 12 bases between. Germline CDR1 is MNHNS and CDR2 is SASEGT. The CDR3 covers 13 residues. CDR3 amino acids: CASRPGESYGYTF. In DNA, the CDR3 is TGTGCCAGCAGGCCAGGGGAAAGCTATGGCTACACCTTC.

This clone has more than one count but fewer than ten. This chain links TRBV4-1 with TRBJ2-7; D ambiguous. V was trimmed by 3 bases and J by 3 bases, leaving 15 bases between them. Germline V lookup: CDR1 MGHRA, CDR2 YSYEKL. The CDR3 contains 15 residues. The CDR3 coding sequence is TGCGCCAGCAGCCACCTGCCCGGGTTTTACTACGAGCAGTACTTC. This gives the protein CASSHLPGFYYEQYF.

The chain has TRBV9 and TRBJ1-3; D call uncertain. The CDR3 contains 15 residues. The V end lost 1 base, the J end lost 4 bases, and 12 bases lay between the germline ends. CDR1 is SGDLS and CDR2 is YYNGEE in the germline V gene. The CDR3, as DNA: TGTGCCAGCAGCGTATCATCGGGGTACGGAAACACCATATATTTT. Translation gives CASSVSSGYGNTIYF.

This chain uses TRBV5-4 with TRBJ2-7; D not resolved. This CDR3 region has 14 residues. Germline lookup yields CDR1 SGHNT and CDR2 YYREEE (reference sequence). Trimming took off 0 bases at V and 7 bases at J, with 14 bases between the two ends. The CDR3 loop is CASSLGATSREQYF. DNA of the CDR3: TGTGCCAGCAGCTTGGGAGCCACCTCCCGGGAGCAGTACTTC.

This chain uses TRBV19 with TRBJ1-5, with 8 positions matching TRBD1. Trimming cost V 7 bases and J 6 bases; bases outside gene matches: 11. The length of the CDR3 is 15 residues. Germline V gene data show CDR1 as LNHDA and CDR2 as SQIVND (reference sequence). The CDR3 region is CASTTYWTGTQPQHF. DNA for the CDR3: TGTGCCAGTACCACTTATTGGACAGGGACTCAGCCCCAGCATTTT. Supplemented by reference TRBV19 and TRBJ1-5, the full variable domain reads DGGITQSPKYLFRKEGQNVTLSCEQNLNHDAMYWYRQDPGQGLRLIYYSQIVNDFQKGDIAEGYSVSREKKESFPLTVTSAQKNPTAFYLCASTTYWTGTQPQHFGDGTRLSIL.

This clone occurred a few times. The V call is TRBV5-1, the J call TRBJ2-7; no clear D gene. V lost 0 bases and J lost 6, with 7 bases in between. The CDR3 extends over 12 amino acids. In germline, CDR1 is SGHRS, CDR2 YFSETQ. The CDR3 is CASSLEYGEQYF. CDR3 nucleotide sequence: TGCGCCAGCAGCTTGGAATACGGCGAGCAGTACTTC.

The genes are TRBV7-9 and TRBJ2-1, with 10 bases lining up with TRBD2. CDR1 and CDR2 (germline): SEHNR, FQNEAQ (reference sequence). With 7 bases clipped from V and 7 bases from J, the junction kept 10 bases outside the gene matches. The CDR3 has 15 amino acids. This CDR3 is CASTGGLAAWNEQFF. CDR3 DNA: TGTGCCAGCACCGGCGGACTAGCGGCATGGAATGAGCAGTTCTTC.

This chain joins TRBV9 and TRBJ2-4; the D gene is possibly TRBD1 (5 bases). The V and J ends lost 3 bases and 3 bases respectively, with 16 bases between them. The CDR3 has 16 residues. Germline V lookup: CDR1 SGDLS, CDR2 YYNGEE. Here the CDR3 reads CASSAGHGLDKNIQYF. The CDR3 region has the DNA TGTGCCAGCAGCGCTGGACACGGGCTTGACAAAAACATTCAGTACTTC.

DNA of the CDR3: TGCAGTGCCACCCAATTTCAGGGCTACACCTTC. It codes for CSATQFQGYTF. V usage is TRBV20-1 and J usage is TRBJ1-2; no reliable D call. CDR1 and CDR2 (germline): DFQATT, SNEGSKA (reference sequence). Trimming removed 6 bases at V and 8 bases at J, with 13 bases between. The CDR3 loop spans 11 amino acids.

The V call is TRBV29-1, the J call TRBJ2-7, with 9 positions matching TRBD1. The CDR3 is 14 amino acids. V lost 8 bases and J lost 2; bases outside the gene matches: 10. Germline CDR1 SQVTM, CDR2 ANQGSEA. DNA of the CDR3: TGCAGCACCCGGGGAGGGACAGGGCCCTACGAGCAGTACTTC. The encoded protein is CSTRGGTGPYEQYF.

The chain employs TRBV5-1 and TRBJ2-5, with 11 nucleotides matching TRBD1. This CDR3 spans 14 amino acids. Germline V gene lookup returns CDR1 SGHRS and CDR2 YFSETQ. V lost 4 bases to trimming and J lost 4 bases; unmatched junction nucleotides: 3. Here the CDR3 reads CASSMGQGGETQYF. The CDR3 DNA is TGCGCCAGCAGCATGGGACAGGGGGGAGAGACCCAGTACTTC.

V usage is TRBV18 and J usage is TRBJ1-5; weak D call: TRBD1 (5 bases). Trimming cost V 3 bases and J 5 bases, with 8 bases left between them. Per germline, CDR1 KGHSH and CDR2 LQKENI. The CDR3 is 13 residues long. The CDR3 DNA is TGTGCCAGCTCACCTATACAGGATCAGCCCCAGCATTTT. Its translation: CASSPIQDQPQHF.

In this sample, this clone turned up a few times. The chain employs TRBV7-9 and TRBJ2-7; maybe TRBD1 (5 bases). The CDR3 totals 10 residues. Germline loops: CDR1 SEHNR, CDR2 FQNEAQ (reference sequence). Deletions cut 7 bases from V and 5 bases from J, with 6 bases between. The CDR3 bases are TGTGCCAGCAAGGGGAACGAGCAGTACTTC. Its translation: CASKGNEQYF.

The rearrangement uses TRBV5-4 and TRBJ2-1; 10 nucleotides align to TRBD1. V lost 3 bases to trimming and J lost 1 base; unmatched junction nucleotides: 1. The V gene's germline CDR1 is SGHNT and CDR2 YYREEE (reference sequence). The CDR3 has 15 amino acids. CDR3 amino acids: CASSSDRGSYNEQFF. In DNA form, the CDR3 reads TGTGCCAGCAGCTCGGACAGGGGGTCCTACAATGAGCAGTTCTTC.

The CDR3 is CASSLGPLVNYGYTF. The CDR3 DNA sequence: TGTGCCAGCAGCTTAGGGCCCTTGGTTAACTATGGCTACACCTTC. V gene TRBV7-2 combines with J gene TRBJ1-2; D gene unclear. Germline V gene data show CDR1 as SGHTA and CDR2 as FQGNSA. The length of the CDR3 is 15 residues. Trimming left V 1 base short and J 1 base short, with 10 bases between.

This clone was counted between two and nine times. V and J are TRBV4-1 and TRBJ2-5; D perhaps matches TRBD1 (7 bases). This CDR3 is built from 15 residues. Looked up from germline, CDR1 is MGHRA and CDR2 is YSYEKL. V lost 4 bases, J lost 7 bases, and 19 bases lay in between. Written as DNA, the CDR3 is TGCGCCAGCAGCCGACAGGGACTCCTGACGGGGACCCAGTACTTC. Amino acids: CASSRQGLLTGTQYF.

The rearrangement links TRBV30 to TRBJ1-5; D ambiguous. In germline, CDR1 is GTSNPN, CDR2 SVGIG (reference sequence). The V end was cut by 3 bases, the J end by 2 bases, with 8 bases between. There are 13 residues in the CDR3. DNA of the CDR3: TGTGCCTGGAGGCTAGACGGCAATCAGCCCCAGCATTTT. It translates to CAWRLDGNQPQHF.

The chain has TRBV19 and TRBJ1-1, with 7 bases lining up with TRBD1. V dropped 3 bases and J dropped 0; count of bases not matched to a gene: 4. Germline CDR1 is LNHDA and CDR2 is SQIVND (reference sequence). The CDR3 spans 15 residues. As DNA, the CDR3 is TGTGCCAGTAGTATGGGACAGCTCATGAACACTGAAGCTTTCTTT. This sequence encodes CASSMGQLMNTEAFF.

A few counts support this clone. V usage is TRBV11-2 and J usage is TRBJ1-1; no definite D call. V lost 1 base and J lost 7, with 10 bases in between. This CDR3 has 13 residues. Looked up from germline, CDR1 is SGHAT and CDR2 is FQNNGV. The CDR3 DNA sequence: TGTGCCAGCAGCTTAGTCGGAGGGAATGAAGCTTTCTTT. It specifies CASSLVGGNEAFF.

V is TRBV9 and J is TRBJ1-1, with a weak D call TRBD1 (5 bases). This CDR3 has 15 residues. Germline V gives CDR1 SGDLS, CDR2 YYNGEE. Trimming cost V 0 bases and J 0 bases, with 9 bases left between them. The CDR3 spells CASSVEGAMNTEAFF. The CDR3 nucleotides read TGTGCCAGCAGCGTAGAAGGGGCTATGAACACTGAAGCTTTCTTT.

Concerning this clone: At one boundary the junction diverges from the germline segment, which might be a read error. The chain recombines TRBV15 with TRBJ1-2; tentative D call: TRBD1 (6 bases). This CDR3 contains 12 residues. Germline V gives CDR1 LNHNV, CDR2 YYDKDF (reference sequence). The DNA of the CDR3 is TGTGCCATCAGCCCAGGGGACTATGGCTACACCTTC. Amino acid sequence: CAISPGDYGYTF.

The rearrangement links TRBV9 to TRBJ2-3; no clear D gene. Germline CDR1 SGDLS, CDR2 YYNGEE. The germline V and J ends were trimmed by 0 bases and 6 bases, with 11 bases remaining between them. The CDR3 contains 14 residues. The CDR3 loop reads CASSVDGSADTQYF. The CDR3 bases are TGTGCCAGCAGCGTAGACGGTTCCGCGGATACGCAGTATTTT.

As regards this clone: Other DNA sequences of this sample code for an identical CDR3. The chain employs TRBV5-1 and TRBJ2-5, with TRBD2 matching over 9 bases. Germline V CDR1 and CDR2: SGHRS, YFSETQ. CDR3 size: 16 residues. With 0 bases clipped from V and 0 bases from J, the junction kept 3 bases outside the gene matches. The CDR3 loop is CASSLGLAGYQETQYF. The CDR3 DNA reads TGCGCCAGCAGCTTGGGTCTAGCGGGGTACCAAGAGACCCAGTACTTC.

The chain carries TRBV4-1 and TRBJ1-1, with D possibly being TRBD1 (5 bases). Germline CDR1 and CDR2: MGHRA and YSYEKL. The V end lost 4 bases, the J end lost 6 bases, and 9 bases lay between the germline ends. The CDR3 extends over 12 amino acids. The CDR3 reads CASSPGRAEAFF. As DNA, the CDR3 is TGCGCCAGCAGCCCTGGCAGGGCTGAAGCTTTCTTT.